The 20 T cell receptor beta chains reported below all come from one sample, sequenced in a study of blood T cell dynamics during melanoma immunotherapy. Time point meaning: pre-treatment baseline. Produced via immunoSEQ multiplex PCR; TCRdb's table is partial and in-frame only. The profile shows about 8,500 clones, more than 65% of them singletons. The sequencing used blood, collected from a patient treated with checkpoint blockade. The source of these receptors is a human donor with melanoma.

J is TRBJ2-3 and V is TRBV2; 10 nucleotides line up with TRBD2. V lost 8 bases to trimming and J lost 4 bases; unmatched junction nucleotides: 15. CDR3 length equals 17 residues. Germline CDR1 reads SNHLY; CDR2 reads FYNNEI. CDR3 bases: TGTGCCAGCGGCATAGCGGGGGGTCCTACTATTTCAGATACGCAGTATTTT. This codes for CASGIAGGPTISDTQYF.

The J gene is TRBJ2-7, the V gene TRBV7-2; 8 bases match TRBD1. The junction had 9 bases not matched to a gene; V was cut back by 8 bases and J by 6 bases. There are 13 residues in the CDR3. Germline-derived CDR1 and CDR2 are SGHTA and FQGNSA. This chain's CDR3 is CASGDRSFREQYF. As DNA, the CDR3 is TGTGCCAGCGGGGACAGGTCCTTCCGCGAGCAGTACTTC.

The chain is built from TRBV2 and TRBJ2-1; perhaps TRBD1 as D (5 bases). Deletions cut 7 bases from V and 5 bases from J, with 15 bases between. CDR1 SNHLY and CDR2 FYNNEI come from the germline V gene. CDR3 length: 14 residues. In DNA form, the CDR3 reads TGTGCCAGCATTATCAGGGCCCGAAACAATGAGCAGTTCTTC. Encoded protein: CASIIRARNNEQFF.

This clone has only one observation. One end of the junction varies from germline; a read error may be responsible. The chain uses TRBV6-1 and TRBJ1-1; D not resolved. Germline lookup yields CDR1 MNHNS and CDR2 SASEGT. The CDR3 contains 13 residues. CDR3: CASSDFRALEEIF. CDR3 bases: TGTGCCAGCAGTGATTTTCGGGCCCTTGAAGAGATCTTT.

The chain carries TRBV5-6 and TRBJ2-3; D not resolved. The CDR3 contains 18 residues. Per germline, CDR1 SGHDT and CDR2 YYEEEE. Trimming stripped 0 bases from V and 0 bases from J, with 17 bases between. CDR3 loop: CASSLGGRLYPSTDTQYF. The CDR3 DNA follows: TGTGCCAGCAGCTTGGGAGGCAGATTGTACCCTAGCACAGATACGCAGTATTTT. Supplemented by reference TRBV5-6 and TRBJ2-3, the full variable domain reads DAGVTQSPTHLIKTRGQQVTLRCSPKSGHDTVSWYQQALGQGPQFIFQYYEEEERQRGNFPDRFSGHQFPNYSSELNVNALLLGDSALYLCASSLGGRLYPSTDTQYFGPGTRLTVL.

This chain connects TRBV4-3 to TRBJ2-1; 7 positions match TRBD2. With 1 base clipped from V and 7 bases from J, the junction kept 4 bases outside the gene matches. The CDR3 has 14 residues. Germline CDR1 is LGHNA and CDR2 is YSLEER. The DNA of the CDR3 is TGCGCCAGCAGCCAAGGGGGAGGGAGGAATGAGCAGTTCTTC. It is translated as CASSQGGGRNEQFF.

The J gene is TRBJ2-3, the V gene TRBV5-1; the D gene could be TRBD1 or TRBD2 (6 bases each). Trimming stripped 2 bases from V and 4 bases from J, with 11 bases between. The V gene's germline CDR1 is SGHRS and CDR2 YFSETQ. The CDR3 loop spans 14 amino acids. The CDR3 nucleotides are TGCGCCAGCAGCTTTAAGGGGGGCGCAGATACGCAGTATTTT. Protein: CASSFKGGADTQYF. The full variable domain, in which reference TRBV5-1 and TRBJ2-3 provide the parts outside the CDR3, is KAGVTQTPRYLIKTRGQQVTLSCSPISGHRSVSWYQQTPGQGLQFLFEYFSETQRNKGNFPGRFSGRQFSNSRSEMNVSTLELGDSALYLCASSFKGGADTQYFGPGTRLTVL.

This chain uses TRBV7-9 with TRBJ1-2; D gene ambiguous. The CDR3 extends over 16 amino acids. V lost 4 bases and J 4 bases, leaving 19 bases between the germline ends. Germline CDR1 is SEHNR and CDR2 is FQNEAQ (reference sequence). DNA of the CDR3: TGTGCCAGCAGCTGTCGCGTCCATGGAAAGACCTATGGCTACACCTTC. This translates into CASSCRVHGKTYGYTF.

This clone turned up a few times. The CDR3 is CSVERTSNGYTF. In DNA, the CDR3 is TGCAGCGTTGAAAGGACGTCGAATGGCTACACCTTC. This rearrangement joins TRBV29-1 to TRBJ1-2; no reliable D call. Germline V gene sequence: CDR1 SQVTM, CDR2 ANQGSEA. Trimming removed 2 bases at V and 6 bases at J, with 10 bases between. The CDR3 extends over 12 amino acids.

The chain links TRBV9 to TRBJ2-1; tentatively, D is TRBD2 (5 bases). Deletions cut 2 bases from V and 6 bases from J, with 24 bases between. This CDR3 region has 18 residues. CDR1 is SGDLS, CDR2 YYNGEE, per germline. The chain's CDR3 is CASSVSSSGGLGSNEQFF. The CDR3 DNA reads TGTGCCAGCAGCGTTAGTTCATCGGGCGGGCTTGGGAGCAATGAGCAGTTCTTC.

The chain joins TRBV5-1 to TRBJ2-7; 7 positions agree with TRBD2. With V trimmed by 4 bases and J by 4 bases, 5 bases remained unmatched. This CDR3 has 13 amino acids. The V gene's germline CDR1 is SGHRS and CDR2 YFSETQ. This CDR3 is CASSLGGGYEQYF. In DNA, the CDR3 is TGCGCCAGCAGCCTCGGCGGGGGTTACGAGCAGTACTTC.

The rearrangement uses TRBV5-1 and TRBJ2-2; tentative D call: TRBD2 (5 bases). There are 13 residues in the CDR3. Deletions cut 4 bases from V and 6 bases from J, with 10 bases between. Germline CDR1 and CDR2: SGHRS and YFSETQ. CDR3 protein: CASSAPGSGELFF. Here the CDR3 DNA reads TGCGCCAGCAGCGCGCCGGGATCCGGGGAGCTGTTTTTT.

The chain is built from TRBV7-3 and TRBJ1-1, with D unresolved. The germline gives CDR1 SGHTA, CDR2 FQGTGA. V was shortened by 4 bases and J by 3 bases, with 12 bases between the two germline ends. The CDR3 has 14 residues. CDR3: CASSSSGSDTEAFF. The CDR3 coding sequence is TGTGCCAGCAGCTCGTCGGGGTCGGACACTGAAGCTTTCTTT.

The genes are TRBV30 and TRBJ1-2; D unclear. This CDR3 is 12 amino acids long. Trimming left V 5 bases short and J 8 bases short, with 15 bases between. Germline V gene lookup returns CDR1 GTSNPN and CDR2 SVGIG (reference sequence). The CDR3 bases are TGTGCCTGGGGAAGAGGGTTGTACGGCTACACCTTC. Translation gives CAWGRGLYGYTF. Using reference TRBV30 and TRBJ1-2 for the parts outside the CDR3, the full variable domain is SQTIHQWPATLVQPVGSPLSLECTVEGTSNPNLYWYRQAAGRGLQLLFYSVGIGQISSEVPQNLSASRPQDRQFILSSKKLLLSDSGFYLCAWGRGLYGYTFGSGTRLTVV.

The chain carries TRBV7-2 and TRBJ1-5, with TRBD1 matching 9 bases. The CDR3 has 15 residues. CDR1 and CDR2 from the germline V gene are SGHTA and FQGNSA. J lost 2 bases, V lost 5 bases, and 4 bases had no gene match. The CDR3 coding sequence is TGTGCCAGCAGCATACAGGGGGCAGGCAATCAGCCCCAGCATTTT. It codes for CASSIQGAGNQPQHF.

The chain links TRBV6-1 to TRBJ2-1; the match to TRBD1 covers 11 bases. CDR1 MNHNS and CDR2 SASEGT come from the germline V gene. This CDR3 region has 13 residues. V lost 6 bases to trimming and J lost 7 bases; unmatched junction nucleotides: 2. CDR3 sequence: CASRGTGGNEQFF. The CDR3 DNA sequence: TGTGCCAGCAGAGGGACAGGGGGGAATGAGCAGTTCTTC.

The chain employs TRBV15 and TRBJ1-1; D ambiguous. The CDR3 loop spans 14 amino acids. The V and J ends lost 4 bases and 4 bases respectively, with 13 bases between them. The germline CDR1 and CDR2 sequences are LNHNV and YYDKDF (reference sequence). CDR3: CATSIPLGGTEAFF. CDR3 coding DNA: TGTGCCACCAGCATTCCCCTGGGCGGCACTGAAGCTTTCTTT.

This chain joins TRBV27 and TRBJ2-3, with 9 bases matching TRBD2. Germline V gives CDR1 MNHEY, CDR2 SMNVEV (reference sequence). The CDR3 totals 14 residues. The V and J ends lost 3 bases and 3 bases, in that order; junction bases with no gene match: 1. The CDR3 reads CASSLAGGTDTQYF. The CDR3 bases are TGTGCCAGCAGTTTGGCGGGAGGGACAGATACGCAGTATTTT.

V usage is TRBV30 and J usage is TRBJ2-4, with TRBD1 matching 7 bases. The germline gives CDR1 GTSNPN, CDR2 SVGIG (reference sequence). The CDR3 covers 13 residues. The ends lost 0 bases at V and 6 bases at J; junction bases unmatched: 2. The CDR3 is CAWSVQGSNIQYF. In nucleotides, the CDR3 is TGTGCCTGGAGTGTACAGGGGTCAAACATTCAGTACTTC.

The chain uses TRBV29-1 and TRBJ2-7, with 9 bases matching TRBD1. This CDR3 contains 16 residues. Germline values: CDR1 SQVTM, CDR2 ANQGSEA. V shed 1 base and J 3 bases; nucleotides not matched to a gene: 10. CDR3: CSVEVTPGQGFYEQYF. The CDR3 coding sequence is TGCAGCGTTGAAGTAACACCGGGACAGGGATTCTACGAGCAGTACTTC.